This T cell receptor (beta chain) is drawn from a study of cytomegalovirus exposure and HLA in healthy donors. Sequencing was performed with immunoSEQ multiplex PCR; in TCRdb, only in-frame clones are kept and a portion is missing. The sample records over 250,000 clones, roughly 87% being singletons. This clonotype was obtained from a woman in her thirties in good health and CMV-seropositive. The sample taken for sequencing was PBMCs.

CDR3 in DNA: TGCGCCAGCAGCCAAGATACTAGCGGGGGGGTCGATGAGCAGTTCTTC. This translates into CASSQDTSGGVDEQFF. V gene TRBV4-1 combines with J gene TRBJ2-1; 13 nucleotides line up with TRBD2. CDR1 is MGHRA, CDR2 YSYEKL, per germline. V shed 0 bases, J shed 8 bases, and the junction held 4 bases outside the gene matches. This CDR3 has 16 residues.